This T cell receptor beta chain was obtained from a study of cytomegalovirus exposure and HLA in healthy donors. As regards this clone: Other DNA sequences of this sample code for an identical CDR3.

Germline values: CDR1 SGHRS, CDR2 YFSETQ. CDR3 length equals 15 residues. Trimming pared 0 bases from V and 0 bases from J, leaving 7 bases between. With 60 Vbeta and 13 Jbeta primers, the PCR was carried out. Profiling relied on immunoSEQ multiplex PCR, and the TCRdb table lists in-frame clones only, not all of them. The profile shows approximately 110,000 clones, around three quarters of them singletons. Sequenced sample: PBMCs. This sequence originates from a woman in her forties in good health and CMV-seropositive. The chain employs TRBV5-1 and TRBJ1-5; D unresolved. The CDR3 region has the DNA TGCGCCAGCAGCTTGGACTCTTATAGCAATCAGCCCCAGCATTTT. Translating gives CASSLDSYSNQPQHF.